The T cell receptor beta chain under discussion was sequenced for a study of T cells in Graves' hyperthyroidism and ophthalmopathy (dated by TCRdb to between 2018 and 2020). Study-level background: Peripheral blood was collected at initial diagnosis, before any treatment. To identify distinguishing TCR V-J signatures, a discovery cohort of around 100 patients was used, comprising 43 with Graves' ophthalmopathy and some 60 with stable Graves' hyperthyroidism. Prospective prediction of ophthalmopathy was tested in an independent validation cohort consisting of 18 to 20 hyperthyroidism patients and 17 patients who later progressed to ophthalmopathy. The 75 to 100 discovery patients were randomly split 7:3 into training and test sets. Thyroid tissue and blood T-cell repertoires from six Graves' hyperthyroidism patients were also compared in the study. After sampling, hyperthyroidism patients received methimazole starting at 30 mg daily, and ophthalmopathy patients received high-dose intravenous methylprednisolone. TCR Vbeta CDR3 sequencing of around 130 peripheral blood samples (under 45 ophthalmopathy, 75 to 85 hyperthyroidism and about 17 progressor patients) is reported in the paper.

What the study reported, not specific to this receptor: A 13 V-J signature model separated ophthalmopathy from stable hyperthyroidism, with around 91% sensitivity and approximately 81% specificity in cross-validation and 80%/75% in testing. Most expanded thyroid clonotypes (frequency above 0.001) were also detected in blood, suggesting blood repertoires may reflect thyroid immune responses. Sample size was not statistically predetermined, and blinding of investigators to group allocation was not performed. During validation, the model predicted progression to ophthalmopathy a median of about 6.3 months ahead of onset, with almost 71% sensitivity and 72.22% specificity.

In the ophthalmopathy patients, disease was moderately to severely active, with a Clinical Activity Score of 3 or more, a NOSPECS grade of 4 or more, and a duration of less than 3 months. Exclusion was applied to patients with uncontrolled infections, other autoimmune diseases, pregnancy or lactation. Diagnoses were based on clinical symptoms, serum thyroxine and TRAb, thyroid ultrasound and orbital computed tomography. Ficoll-Paque density gradient centrifugation was used to isolate PBMCs from around 10 ml of fresh peripheral blood. Trizol reagent was used to extract total RNA, and RNA quality was then checked on an Agilent 2100 Bioanalyzer. Regarding this clonotype: The target of this receptor is not known. No much larger clonotype is one base removed from it; base qualities were not supplied.

From a lookup of the germline V gene, CDR1 and CDR2 are SGHVS and FNYEAQ. The junction carries 19 bases between V and J, which are trimmed by 6 bases and 2 bases respectively. Including the terminal cysteine and phenylalanine, the CDR3 comprises 16 residues. Kept here is only the CDR3 DNA, which spans 48 bases and is read in frame from base 1. The TCR beta CDR3 regions were amplified from the RNA transcripts. The TCR CDR3 was subjected to a first round of RT-PCR using the HTBI primer set and the Qiagen OneStep RT-PCR kit. Libraries were constructed in a second round of multiplex PCR, after which size selection and purification were performed. Paired-end sequencing of the libraries was performed with 100 bp reads on an Illumina HiSeq2000. In the source study's methods: SOAPnuke was used to process the raw data, removing reads that contained adapters or uncalled bases, had a mean Phred below 15, or lacked an exact match to the constant primer or identifier. COPE v1.2.5 was used to merge high-quality paired reads, and clonotypes were defined as unique nucleotide sequences. MiTCR v1.1 was used to align the clonotypes against IMGT TRBV, TRBD and TRBJ reference segments. Only V-J combinations with frequency above 0.0001, covering 99.2% of repertoires, were analysed. A TCS score was defined as the ratio between F50 (clonal expansion) and ExV (chaos), using BLOSUM62-based TCRdist between CDR3 peptides within each V-J. Welch's t-statistics and random forest reduced around 520 V-J features to about 12, which were used in a naive Bayes classifier (R e1071). The public sequencing data were trimmed at Q25 with fastp and processed into clonotypes with MiXCR by TCRdb, which kept only in-frame beta chains. When rows share a CDR3 protein, they turn into one entry using the most common DNA and genes. TCRdb, rather than the study authors, made the V and J calls. This sample is represented by approximately 570,000 distinct CDR3 sequences; nearly 20% of them were singletons. The ten largest clonotypes hold over 45% of the sample.

The TCR sequence derives from a man in his forties with Graves' ophthalmopathy. Sequencing was carried out using blood. The chain couples TRBV7-6 to TRBJ2-5, with no confidently assigned D gene. The encoded CDR3 is CASSYSQAAQQETQYF. In nucleotides, the sequence is TGTGCCAGCAGTTATTCCCAGGCAGCGCAACAAGAGACCCAGTACTTC.